This paragraph covers one TCR beta chain sequence. Its antigen is as yet unknown. This sample is part of a study of T cell responses to AZD1222 COVID-19 vaccine. Findings and caveats of the study: Spike was spanned by vaccine-associated CD4 TCRs, which were dominant at 160-218 and 743-854.

Measured with immunoSEQ multiplex PCR; TCRdb has only the in-frame clones, and not every one. The sample shows 80,000 or so clones, 70% to 90% of them seen only once. This CDR3 has 14 residues. The V and J ends lost 1 base and 0 bases respectively, with 6 bases between them. The germline CDR1 and CDR2 sequences are MDHEN and SYDVKM. The chain is built from TRBV28 and TRBJ1-1; D uncertain. The sequenced sample was peripheral blood, obtained on day 0 of AZD1222 vaccination. This TCR was sampled from an adult in good health. The chain's CDR3 is CASSLFGMNTEAFF. CDR3 nucleotide sequence: TGTGCCAGCAGTTTATTTGGGATGAACACTGAAGCTTTCTTT.